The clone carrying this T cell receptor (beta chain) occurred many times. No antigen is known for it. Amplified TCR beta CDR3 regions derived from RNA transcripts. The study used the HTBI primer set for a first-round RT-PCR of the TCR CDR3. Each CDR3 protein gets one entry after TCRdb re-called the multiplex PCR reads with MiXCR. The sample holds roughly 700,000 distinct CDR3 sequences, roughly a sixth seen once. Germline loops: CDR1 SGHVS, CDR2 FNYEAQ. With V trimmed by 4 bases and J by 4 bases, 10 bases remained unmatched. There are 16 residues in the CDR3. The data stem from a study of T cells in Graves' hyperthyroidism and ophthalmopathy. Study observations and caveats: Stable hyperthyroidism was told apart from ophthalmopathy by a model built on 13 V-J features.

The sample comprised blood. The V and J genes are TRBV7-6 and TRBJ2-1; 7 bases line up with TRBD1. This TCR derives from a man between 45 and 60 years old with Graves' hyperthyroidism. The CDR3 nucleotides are TGTGCCAGCAGCTCACCTCTCCGGGACAGATACAATGAGCAGTTCTTC. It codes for CASSSPLRDRYNEQFF.